The rows below give T cell receptor beta chains drawn from one sample of a study of T-cell reconstitution after alpha-beta-depleted transplantation in children. MiXCR, run by TCRdb on the PCR reads, gives a single entry per CDR3 protein. The data contain fewer than 550,000 distinct CDR3 sequences, 10% of them singletons. The sample consisted of PBMCs, taken before TCRalphabeta/CD19-depleted stem cell transplant. These receptors all stem from a child under 10 years old with inherited bone marrow failure, due to receive a stem cell transplant. Each CDR3 is given with its conserved first and last residue. D genes are given only for firm matches. Size is stated for part of the rows, as once, few or many counts, or as a class when the clone is expanded.

>TRBJ2-1|TRBV5-1|many|TRBD2
TGCGCCAGCAGCGAAACTAGCGGGAGGTCTAATGAGCAGTTCTTC
CASSETSGRSNEQFF
>TRBJ2-5|TRBV20-1|few|TRBD2
TGCAGTGCTAGAGATCTGGGCGAGCGGGAGGCAACCCGTCGTTGGAGGGGAGAGACCCAGTACTTC
CSARDLGEREATRRWRGETQYF
>TRBJ1-1|TRBV6-5|many|.
TGTGCCAGCAGTTGGACCAGGGGGAACACTGAAGCTTTCTTT
CASSWTRGNTEAFF
>TRBJ2-5|TRBV7-9|many|.
TGTGCCAGCAGCTTTACCCTAGACAGACAAGAGACCCAGTACTTC
CASSFTLDRQETQYF
>TRBJ2-1|TRBV5-1|few|TRBD1
TGCGCCAGCAGCTTGAGGACAGGGTTTGGCAATGAGCAGTTCTTC
CASSLRTGFGNEQFF
>TRBJ2-5|TRBV18|many|.
TGTGCCAGCTCACCACCTAGCCGGGGAGCAGAGACCCAGTACTTC
CASSPPSRGAETQYF
>TRBJ2-3|TRBV24-1|many|TRBD1
TGTGCCACCAGTGACACCCGGGACAGGGGGCCTGATACGCAGTATTTT
CATSDTRDRGPDTQYF
>TRBJ2-3|TRBV4-2|few|TRBD2
TGTGCCAGCAGTATGACTAGCGGGAGAGGAGGACCAGATACGCAGTATTTT
CASSMTSGRGGPDTQYF
>TRBJ2-7|TRBV5-1|many|TRBD1
TGCGCCAGCAGCACCCGACAGGGAACCTACGAGCAGTACTTC
CASSTRQGTYEQYF
>TRBJ2-1|TRBV6-2/TRBV6-3|.|TRBD1
TGTGCCAGCAGGGGGGACAGGGGCTACAACAATGAGCAGTTCTTC
CASRGDRGYNNEQFF
>TRBJ2-3|TRBV7-9|many|.
TGTGCCAGCAGCTTCATGGTGGCGGGCACAGATACGCAGTATTTT
CASSFMVAGTDTQYF
>TRBJ2-1|TRBV11-2|many|TRBD1
TGTGCCAGCAGCCCAACCCCGGGACAGTCCTACAATGAGCAGTTCTTC
CASSPTPGQSYNEQFF
>TRBJ2-7|TRBV20-1|.|TRBD2
TGCAGTGCTGGGGCGGGGGGGGCCAGCTTATACGAGCAGTACTTC
CSAGAGGASLYEQYF
>TRBJ1-4|TRBV4-2|many|.
TGTGCCAGCAGCCAAAGGGCGGCAAATGAAAAACTGTTTTTT
CASSQRAANEKLFF
>TRBJ1-2|TRBV5-1|many|.
TGCGCCAGCAGCCCTGTCCTTACGGGACGAGGGAACTATGGCTACACCTTC
CASSPVLTGRGNYGYTF
>TRBJ2-1|TRBV7-2|many|TRBD1
TGTGCCAGCAGCTCGGACAGGGGGCTTGATGAGCAGTTCTTC
CASSSDRGLDEQFF
>TRBJ2-5|TRBV18|few|.
TGTGCCAGCTCACCGATGAGGGGGGAGACCCAGTACTTC
CASSPMRGETQYF
>TRBJ2-1|TRBV6-1|.|.
TGTGCCAGCAGATGGGACGGTAGCTTCTACAATGAGCAGTTCTTC
CASRWDGSFYNEQFF
>TRBJ2-5|TRBV20-1|.|.
TGCAGTGCTTGGACCACCATCCAAGAGACCCAGTACTTC
CSAWTTIQETQYF
>TRBJ1-1|TRBV7-2|.|.
TGTGCCAGCAGCTTTCCTTTTGGGACCACTGAAGCTTTCTTT
CASSFPFGTTEAFF
>TRBJ2-7|TRBV5-6|many|TRBD1
TGTGCCAGCAGCTTGATAGGAAAGGGGGCAACCTACGAGCAGTACTTC
CASSLIGKGATYEQYF
>TRBJ1-2|TRBV5-1|.|.
TGCGCCAGCAGCTTGGGACAGCACTATGGCTACACCTTC
CASSLGQHYGYTF
>TRBJ1-2|TRBV3-1|many|TRBD1
TGTGCCAGCAGTTCAGACAGGGGGCTAATCTATGGCTACACCTTC
CASSSDRGLIYGYTF
>TRBJ2-3|TRBV15|many|.
TGTGCCACCAGCAGGGACCCCCCAGATACGCAGTATTTT
CATSRDPPDTQYF
>TRBJ2-7|TRBV20-1|many|.
TGCAGTGCTCCGGAGGTCAGCCGAAACTACGAGCAGTACTTC
CSAPEVSRNYEQYF
>TRBJ2-1|TRBV20-1|many|TRBD2
TGCAGTGCTACGACTAGCGGGACCTACAATGAGCAGTTCTTC
CSATTSGTYNEQFF
>TRBJ2-2|TRBV5-1|many|.
TGCGCCAGCAGTGGGCTCCGGAACACCGGGGAGCTGTTTTTT
CASSGLRNTGELFF
>TRBJ2-1|TRBV4-1|many|TRBD2
TGCGCCAGCAGCCATACGCAGAGCGGGAGGGCCGGAGAGCAGTTCTTC
CASSHTQSGRAGEQFF
>TRBJ2-7|TRBV20-1|many|.
TGCAGTGCTAGAGAAGGGGGAACCATCTACGAGCAGTACTTC
CSAREGGTIYEQYF
>TRBJ2-5|TRBV12-3/TRBV12-4|.|TRBD2
TGTACCTGCAGTCAAAACCCACAACTAGCGGGAGTACAAGAGACCCAGTACTTC
CTCSQNPQLAGVQETQYF
>TRBJ2-1|TRBV15|many|TRBD2
TGTGCCACCAGCAGAGTCGGCGGGAGCCGGAACAATGAGCAGTTCTTC
CATSRVGGSRNNEQFF
>TRBJ2-7|TRBV7-2|many|TRBD1
TGTGCCAGCAGCCTAGACAGGGTTTCGTACGAGCAGTACTTC
CASSLDRVSYEQYF
>TRBJ2-1|TRBV29-1|many|.
TGCAGCGTCGCCGGGACTCAAATCTACAATGAGCAGTTCTTC
CSVAGTQIYNEQFF
>TRBJ2-7|TRBV11-1|.|.
TGTGCCAGCAGCGGCGGGGGCCTGATTTACGAGCATTACTTC
CASSGGGLIYEHYF
>TRBJ2-7|TRBV29-1|many|.
TGCAGCGTTGAAGAACCGACCAACTACGAGCAGTACTTC
CSVEEPTNYEQYF
>TRBJ2-5|TRBV23-1|few|TRBD1
TGCGCCAGCAGTCAAGGGCCGGGGAGGGACAGGGGGCGAGAGACCCATTACTTC
CASSQGPGRDRGRETHYF
>TRBJ2-1|TRBV27|few|.
TGTGCCAGCAGTCATCAATGGGGTGAGCAGTTCTTC
CASSHQWGEQFF
>TRBJ2-3|TRBV29-1|many|.
TGCAGCGTTGGCCGAGGGGGGATGGATACGCAGTATTTT
CSVGRGGMDTQYF
>TRBJ1-5|TRBV6-1|many|.
TGTGCCAGCAGTGAAGCACCCCAGGGTGGCAATCAGCCCCAGCATTTT
CASSEAPQGGNQPQHF
>TRBJ2-7|TRBV29-1|many|.
TGCAGCGCCAGGGGGGGAAACGAGCAGTACTTC
CSARGGNEQYF
>TRBJ2-1|TRBV7-9|many|.
TGTGCCAGCAGCCCGTTTGGGACTGAGCAGTTCTTC
CASSPFGTEQFF
>TRBJ2-7|TRBV7-2|many|TRBD2
TGTGCCAGCAGCTTAAGGCGGGAGGCCGAGCAGTACTTC
CASSLRREAEQYF